The entry that follows covers one T cell receptor (beta chain) sequence. This clone was seen only a few times. The antigen this receptor binds is unknown. Per-base qualities were not stored, and no clone one base away is much larger. These data are taken from a study of blood T cell repertoires in COVID-19 (dated by TCRdb to the early 2020s). Background for the entire study: Samples covering the acute and convalescent phases of COVID-19 were provided by collaborators in the United States, Italy and Spain. Nearly every sample came with metadata listing a de-identified subject ID, COVID-19 status, age in years and sex. The samples were drawn from the first 160 participants of the ongoing ImmuneRACE study and from 950 to 1,500 subjects provided by 6 global collaborators. Subjects who had been exposed to COVID-19, were actively infected with it, or had recovered from it provided the deeply sampled blood TCRbeta repertoires that made up the dataset. The prospective study material was composed of cDNA or gDNA derived from T cells, B-cell-depleted T cells, or PBMCs. The repertoires were made available in a free public database intended to serve as a resource for research on the immune response to SARS-CoV-2. Where HLA class I and class II types were available, the types were taken from metadata supplied by the sample provider, not from assay-based typing.

TCRbeta CDR3 regions were amplified from genomic DNA by means of the immunoSEQ Assay, a bias-controlled multiplex PCR. Processing in the source paper ran as follows. The number of nucleated cells in each sample was estimated by amplification of reference gene primers within the assay. Sequence reads were collapsed and filtered to measure the absolute abundance of every unique TCRbeta CDR3 rearrangement. For each sample, productive Simpson clonality was calculated as the square root of Simpson's diversity index across productive rearrangements. TCRdb's version of the immuneACCESS table is confined to in-frame rearrangements and falls short of the full clone set. An unresolved V gene accounts for under half of the shortfall where checked; the remainder is of unknown origin. V and J calls and clone size are given by that table; D and trimming were obtained from the DNA. The sample contains under 200,000 clones, approximately 79% of them found a single time. Less than 5.5% of the sample lies in the top ten.

In the prospective study, participants were roughly 18 to 89 years old, resided in 24 geographic areas of the United States, and were enrolled through a virtual design. Cohort assignment in the prospective study relied on participant-reported clinical history from a screening survey and a study questionnaire. In the prospective study, mobile phlebotomists collected whole blood, serum and a nasopharyngeal or oropharyngeal swab from each participant. Over a roughly two-month period, participants in the prospective study had the option of providing additional blood draws and questionnaires. Prospective study blood samples were shipped either frozen or at room temperature before DNA extraction. What the study reported, not specific to this receptor: The quantity of clinical and demographic metadata differed by source and by participant and was supplied without curation.

This clonotype was sampled from an older woman with acute COVID-19. The sample consisted of PBMCs or T cells enriched from blood (not recorded which).

The CDR3 amino acid sequence is: CASSPGVGGSYEDTQYF. The DNA sequence reads TGTGCCAGCAGCCCAGGAGTTGGCGGGAGTTACGAGGATACGCAGTATTTT. This chain joins TRBV13 to TRBJ2-3, with 7 central nucleotides matching TRBD2. Measured from the cysteine to the phenylalanine, the CDR3 is 17 residues long. Kept here is only the CDR3 DNA, which spans 51 bases and is read in frame from base 1. The V end gives up 5 bases and the J end 6 bases, leaving 17 bases in the junction not matched to a gene. CDR1 and CDR2 (PRHDT, FYEKMQ) derive from the germline V gene (reference sequence).